Below, 14 T cell receptor beta chains from the same sample are listed, as sequenced in a study of neurological immune-mediated disorders. In TCRdb, the 5' RACE reads were re-called with MiXCR into one record per CDR3 protein. This table has 25,000 to 30,000 distinct CDR3 sequences, roughly 16% appearing once. The time point denotes: technical triplicate 3. What was sequenced was CD4+ T cells from blood. Receptor source: a female donor with HTLV-1-associated myelopathy (HAM/TSP).

By sample share, this clonotype is medium-sized (0.01 to 0.1%). V is TRBV27 and J is TRBJ2-7; no definite D call. Trimming cost V 6 bases and J 0 bases, with 9 bases left between them. Germline V gene data show CDR1 as MNHEY and CDR2 as SMNVEV (reference sequence). The CDR3 runs 13 residues. DNA for the CDR3: TGTGCCAGCAGCATGAATCCCTCCTACGAGCAGTACTTC. It codes for CASSMNPSYEQYF.

This clonotype was seen at least ten times. The chain employs TRBV14 and TRBJ1-6; D not resolved. V dropped 5 bases and J dropped 6 bases, with 11 bases sitting between them. Germline CDR1 and CDR2: SGHDN and FVKESK. The CDR3 contains 14 residues. DNA for the CDR3: TGTGCCAGCAGCTCAGGACTCAGTAATTCACCCCTCCACTTT. Translated: CASSSGLSNSPLHF.

This clonotype appeared a single time. This chain connects TRBV4-1 to TRBJ2-3; TRBD2 might be the D (7 bases). Germline CDR1 is MGHRA and CDR2 is YSYEKL. V gave up 2 bases and J gave up 3 bases, with 21 bases separating them. CDR3 length: 18 amino acids. The CDR3: CASSQRGAAGRVTDTQYF. The CDR3 region has the DNA TGCGCCAGCAGCCAAAGGGGGGCAGCGGGAAGGGTAACAGATACGCAGTATTTT.

This clonotype has at least ten counts. V usage is TRBV6-5 and J usage is TRBJ1-5; TRBD1 aligns across 7 bases. This CDR3 region has 13 residues. V shed 8 bases and J 6 bases; nucleotides not matched to a gene: 7. Germline CDR1 MNHEY, CDR2 SVGAGI. CDR3 bases: TGTGCCAGCGGGAAGGGGGCTGGTCAGCCCCAGCATTTT. It codes for CASGKGAGQPQHF.

At least ten counts were recorded for this clonotype. This chain uses TRBV18 with TRBJ2-7; 10 nucleotides match TRBD2. V trimming: 0 bases; J trimming: 12 bases; junction bases outside the gene matches: 8. Germline CDR1 is KGHSH and CDR2 is LQKENI. This CDR3 region has 14 residues. This CDR3 is CASSPPYEREGRYF. CDR3 DNA: TGTGCCAGCTCACCACCGTATGAGCGGGAGGGTCGGTACTTC.

This clonotype counts as medium-sized. The rearrangement uses TRBV7-3 and TRBJ2-3; D might be TRBD1 (6 bases). V was shortened by 1 base and J by 0 bases, with 8 bases between the two germline ends. Germline V gene sequence: CDR1 SGHTA, CDR2 FQGTGA. The CDR3 runs 15 residues. CDR3 protein: CASSLMRGSTDTQYF. The CDR3 nucleotides read TGTGCCAGCAGCTTAATGAGGGGGAGCACAGATACGCAGTATTTT.

The chain carries TRBV6-5 and TRBJ2-3; weak D call: TRBD2 (5 bases). The CDR3 runs to 17 residues. CDR1 MNHEY and CDR2 SVGAGI come from the germline V gene. The V end was cut by 2 bases, the J end by 0 bases, with 15 bases between. The DNA for the CDR3 is TGTGCCAGCAGTTACGGTGGGCGGGCCTCTAGCACAGATACGCAGTATTTT. Translation: CASSYGGRASSTDTQYF.

This clonotype has ten or more counts. V usage is TRBV28 and J usage is TRBJ1-2; TRBD1 might be the D (5 bases). V dropped 3 bases and J dropped 3 bases, with 5 bases sitting between them. Germline CDR1 is MDHEN and CDR2 is SYDVKM. The CDR3 consists of 12 residues. The CDR3: CASSLGHYGYTF. The CDR3 DNA reads as TGTGCCAGCAGTTTGGGACACTATGGCTACACCTTC.

This rearrangement joins TRBV6-6 to TRBJ2-7; D is perhaps TRBD2 (5 bases). Germline assignment: CDR1 MNHNY and CDR2 SVGAGI (reference sequence). V was pared by 2 bases and J by 1 base, with 15 bases between. The CDR3 sequence is 16 residues long. Here the CDR3 reads CASSYPEEEGSYEQYF. CDR3 sequence (DNA): TGTGCCAGCAGTTACCCCGAGGAGGAAGGGTCCTACGAGCAGTACTTC.

This clonotype has a count of ten or more. The chain carries TRBV7-2 and TRBJ2-5, with 12 bases lining up with TRBD2. With 5 bases clipped from V and 2 bases from J, the junction kept 6 bases outside the gene matches. The CDR3 has 16 amino acids. CDR1 and CDR2 (germline): SGHTA, FQGNSA. CDR3 in amino acids: CASSTDLAGGQETQYF. CDR3 DNA sequence: TGTGCCAGCAGCACCGACCTAGCGGGGGGGCAAGAGACCCAGTACTTC.

In its sample, this clonotype is medium-sized. CDR3 DNA sequence: TGTGCCAGCAGCTACCGACCGAACACTGAAGCTTTCTTT. It specifies CASSYRPNTEAFF. This chain uses TRBV7-8 with TRBJ1-1; D remains ambiguous. The CDR3 runs 13 residues. Trimming pared 4 bases from V and 1 base from J, leaving 7 bases between. The germline V gene has CDR1 SGHVS and CDR2 FQNEAQ.

This clonotype was recorded many times. The chain combines TRBV5-8 with TRBJ2-6, with D perhaps TRBD1 (7 bases). Between the trimmed V and J ends, which lost 4 bases and 2 bases, there was a span of 10 bases. The CDR3 runs 15 residues. CDR1 is SGHTS and CDR2 is YDEGEE in the germline V gene. The CDR3 spells CASSRGTAGANVLTF. DNA for the CDR3: TGTGCCAGCAGCCGCGGGACAGCTGGGGCCAACGTCCTGACTTTC.

This clonotype was seen only a few times. The chain joins TRBV18 to TRBJ2-6, with a possible D match to TRBD2 (6 bases). Germline lookup yields CDR1 KGHSH and CDR2 LQKENI. This CDR3 contains 19 residues. The ends were cut back, 2 bases at V and 0 bases at J, with 17 bases in the middle. For the CDR3, the DNA is TGTGCCAGCTCACCAAAGCCAACGGGAGCCCTCTCTGGGGCCAACGTCCTGACTTTC. Protein sequence: CASSPKPTGALSGANVLTF.

The J gene is TRBJ2-1, the V gene TRBV20-1, with 7 bases aligning to TRBD2. This CDR3 has 15 residues. Germline V CDR1 and CDR2: DFQATT, SNEGSKA (reference sequence). V lost 1 base to trimming and J lost 4 bases; unmatched junction nucleotides: 7. The CDR3 loop reads CSARVGEAGYNEQFF. The DNA for the CDR3 is TGCAGTGCTAGAGTCGGTGAAGCGGGATACAATGAGCAGTTCTTC.